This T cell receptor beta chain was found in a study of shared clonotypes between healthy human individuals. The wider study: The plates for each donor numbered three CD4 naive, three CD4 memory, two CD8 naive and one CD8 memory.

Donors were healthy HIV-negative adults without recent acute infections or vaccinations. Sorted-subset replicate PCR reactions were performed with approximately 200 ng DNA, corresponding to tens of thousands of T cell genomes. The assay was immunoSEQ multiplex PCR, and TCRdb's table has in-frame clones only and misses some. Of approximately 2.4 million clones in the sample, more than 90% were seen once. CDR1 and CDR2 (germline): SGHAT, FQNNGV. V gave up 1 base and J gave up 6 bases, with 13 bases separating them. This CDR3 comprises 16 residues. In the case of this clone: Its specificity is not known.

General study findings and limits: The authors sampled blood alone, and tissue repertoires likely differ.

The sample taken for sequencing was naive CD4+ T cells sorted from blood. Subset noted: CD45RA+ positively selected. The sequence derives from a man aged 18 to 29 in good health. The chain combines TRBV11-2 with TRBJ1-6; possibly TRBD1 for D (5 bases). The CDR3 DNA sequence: TGTGCCAGCAGCTTAGGACAGCAAATAGCTAATTCACCCCTCCACTTT. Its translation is CASSLGQQIANSPLHF.